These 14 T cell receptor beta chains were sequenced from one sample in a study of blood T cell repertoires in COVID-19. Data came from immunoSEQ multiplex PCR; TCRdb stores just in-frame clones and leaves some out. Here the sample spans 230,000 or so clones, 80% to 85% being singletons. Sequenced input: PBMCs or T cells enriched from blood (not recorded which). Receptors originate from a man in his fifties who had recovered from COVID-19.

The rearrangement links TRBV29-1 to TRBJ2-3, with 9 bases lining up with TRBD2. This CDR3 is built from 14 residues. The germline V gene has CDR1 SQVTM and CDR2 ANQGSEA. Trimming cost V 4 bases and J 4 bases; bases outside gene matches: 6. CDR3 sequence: CSVGSGGMSDTQYF. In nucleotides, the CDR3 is TGCAGCGTTGGTAGCGGGGGAATGTCAGATACGCAGTATTTT.

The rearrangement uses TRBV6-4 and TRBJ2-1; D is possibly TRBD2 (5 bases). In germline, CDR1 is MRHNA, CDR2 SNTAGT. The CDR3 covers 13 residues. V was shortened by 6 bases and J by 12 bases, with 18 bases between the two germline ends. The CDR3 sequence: CASSPILGSAQFF. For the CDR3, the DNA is TGTGCCAGCAGCCCGATACTAGGATCCGCGCAGTTCTTC.

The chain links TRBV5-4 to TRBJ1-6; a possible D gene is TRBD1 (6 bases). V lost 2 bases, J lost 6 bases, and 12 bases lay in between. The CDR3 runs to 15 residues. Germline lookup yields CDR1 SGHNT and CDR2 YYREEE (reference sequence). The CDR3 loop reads CASSLGGRANSPLHF. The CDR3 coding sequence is TGTGCCAGCAGCTTAGGGGGAAGGGCTAATTCACCCCTCCACTTT.

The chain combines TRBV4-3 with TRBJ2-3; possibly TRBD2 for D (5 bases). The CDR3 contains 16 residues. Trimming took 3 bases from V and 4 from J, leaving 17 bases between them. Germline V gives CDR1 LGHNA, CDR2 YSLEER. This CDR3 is CASSQLRAPEADTQYF. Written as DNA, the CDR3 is TGCGCCAGCAGCCAGCTCCGGGCCCCGGAGGCAGATACGCAGTATTTT.

The CDR3, as DNA: TGCGCCAGCAGCCAAGAGGCGGCAGCGGGAGGGAACACCGGGGAGCTGTTTTTT. This translates into CASSQEAAAGGNTGELFF. V is TRBV4-3 and J is TRBJ2-2; 9 bases map to TRBD2. CDR3 size: 18 residues. With V trimmed by 0 bases and J by 1 base, 6 bases remained unmatched. Germline lookup yields CDR1 LGHNA and CDR2 YSLEER.

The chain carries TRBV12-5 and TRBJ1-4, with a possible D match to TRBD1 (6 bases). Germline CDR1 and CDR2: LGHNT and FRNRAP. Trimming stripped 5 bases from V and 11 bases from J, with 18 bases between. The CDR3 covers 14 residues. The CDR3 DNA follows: TGTGCTAGTGGTCGGGACACCCGAGTGGCGAAACTGTTTTTT. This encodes CASGRDTRVAKLFF.

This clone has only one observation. CDR3 sequence: CASSQFPGELFF. CDR3 DNA: TGTGCCAGCAGCCAATTTCCCGGGGAGCTGTTTTTT. The chain has TRBV2 and TRBJ2-2; D remains unclear. Germline-derived CDR1 and CDR2 are SNHLY and FYNNEI. The CDR3 extends over 12 amino acids. V gave up 6 bases and J gave up 6 bases, with 8 bases separating them.

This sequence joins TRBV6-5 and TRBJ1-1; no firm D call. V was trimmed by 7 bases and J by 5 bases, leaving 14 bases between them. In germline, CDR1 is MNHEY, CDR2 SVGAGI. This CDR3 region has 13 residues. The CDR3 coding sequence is TGTGCCAGCATCGAGGGTTCTTGGACTGAAGCTTTCTTT. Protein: CASIEGSWTEAFF.

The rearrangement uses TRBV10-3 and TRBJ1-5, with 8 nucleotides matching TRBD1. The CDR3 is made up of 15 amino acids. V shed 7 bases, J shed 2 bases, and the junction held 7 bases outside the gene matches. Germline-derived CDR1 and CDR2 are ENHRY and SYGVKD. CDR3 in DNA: TGTGCCATCAATACAGGGGGAATCGGCAATCAGCCCCAGCATTTT. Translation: CAINTGGIGNQPQHF.

The CDR3 DNA reads as TGTGCCAGCACTTGGGCTGGTGGGACCCAGTACTTC. Residues: CASTWAGGTQYF. The chain employs TRBV6-5 and TRBJ2-5; D call uncertain. CDR1 and CDR2 (germline): MNHEY, SVGAGI. V was shortened by 7 bases and J by 7 bases, with 13 bases between the two germline ends. The CDR3 spans 12 residues.

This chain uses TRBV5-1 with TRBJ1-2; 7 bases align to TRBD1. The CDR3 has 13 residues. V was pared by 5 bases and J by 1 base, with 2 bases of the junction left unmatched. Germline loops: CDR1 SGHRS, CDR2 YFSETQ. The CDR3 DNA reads TGCGCCAGCAGGGGACAGATTAACTATGGCTACACCTTC. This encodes CASRGQINYGYTF.

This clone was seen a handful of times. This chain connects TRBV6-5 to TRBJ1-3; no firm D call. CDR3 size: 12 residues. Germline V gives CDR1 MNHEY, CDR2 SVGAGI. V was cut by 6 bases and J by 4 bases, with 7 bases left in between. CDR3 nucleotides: TGTGCCAGCAGGTGGGCCGGAAACACCATATATTTT. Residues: CASRWAGNTIYF.

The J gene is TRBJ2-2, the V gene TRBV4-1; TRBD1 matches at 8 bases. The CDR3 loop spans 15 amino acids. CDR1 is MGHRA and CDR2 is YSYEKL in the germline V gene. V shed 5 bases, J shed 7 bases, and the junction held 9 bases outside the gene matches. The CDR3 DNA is TGCGCCAGCAGCTTCTGGACAGGGAATGACGGGGAGCTGTTTTTT. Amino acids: CASSFWTGNDGELFF.

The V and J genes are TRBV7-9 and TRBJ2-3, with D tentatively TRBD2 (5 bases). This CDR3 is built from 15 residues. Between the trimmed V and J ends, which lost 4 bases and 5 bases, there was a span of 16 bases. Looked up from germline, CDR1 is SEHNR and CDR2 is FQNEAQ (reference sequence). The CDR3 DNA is TGTGCCAGCAGCTCCGACCGGGGTTCAGGAGATACGCAGTATTTT. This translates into CASSSDRGSGDTQYF.